What follows are 31 T cell receptor beta chains derived from one specimen sequenced in a study of T cells expressing NK-cell markers. TCRdb re-called the 5' RACE reads and gives one entry per CDR3 protein, without DNA. The repertoire table contains 150,000 to 200,000 distinct CDR3 sequences. Sequencing was done on a sample of blood T cells: a sorted CD56 or NKG2C T cell subset, CD4+ or CD8+ T cells, or bulk PBMC T cells (not recorded which). Receptors originate from a woman between 18 and 69 years old in good health.

The V call is TRBV20-1, the J call TRBJ2-1; there is no DNA to check the TCRdb D call of TRBD1. This CDR3 has 12 residues. Per the germline V gene, CDR1 is DFQATT and CDR2 is SNEGSKA (reference sequence). The CDR3 loop reads CSPDREYNEQFF.

This chain links TRBV11-2 with TRBJ1-2. Germline lookup yields CDR1 SGHAT and CDR2 FQNNGV. The CDR3 loop spans 13 amino acids. CDR3 loop: CASSLETNYGYTF. Together with reference TRBV11-2 and TRBJ1-2, the CDR3 gives the full variable domain: EAGVAQSPRYKIIEKRQSVAFWCNPISGHATLYWYQQILGQGPKLLIQFQNNGVVDDSQLPKDRFSAERLKGVDSTLKIQPAKLEDSAVYLCASSLETNYGYTFGSGTRLTVV.

V usage is TRBV2 and J usage is TRBJ2-5; with no DNA, the TCRdb D assignment of TRBD1 cannot be verified. Germline loops: CDR1 SNHLY, CDR2 FYNNEI. This CDR3 has 19 residues. This CDR3 reads CASRAPRKNPGTPQETQYF.

The rearrangement links TRBV7-9 to TRBJ2-5; TCRdb gives TRBD1 as the D gene, but with no DNA this cannot be confirmed. The CDR3 contains 15 residues. The germline V gene encodes CDR1 SEHNR and CDR2 FQNEAQ (reference sequence). CDR3 sequence: CASSLSIQGGETQYF.

CDR3 protein: CASSLDRAGTEAFF. The J gene is TRBJ1-1, the V gene TRBV7-3; the TRBD1 assignment by TCRdb is unverifiable without DNA. The V gene's germline CDR1 is SGHTA and CDR2 FQGTGA. This CDR3 is built from 14 residues.

The CDR3 region is CASSLSGLSEQYF. This chain joins TRBV5-6 and TRBJ2-7; TCRdb indicates TRBD1, and absent DNA this call remains unverified. CDR1 and CDR2 from the germline V gene are SGHDT and YYEEEE. The CDR3 spans 13 residues.

The chain couples TRBV7-2 to TRBJ2-3; TCRdb picks TRBD1, but there is no DNA to check that call. Per the germline V gene, CDR1 is SGHTA and CDR2 is FQGNSA. The CDR3 sequence is 14 residues long. The CDR3 here is CASSFDRVTDTQYF.

V is TRBV20-1 and J is TRBJ2-7; with no DNA, the TCRdb D assignment of TRBD1 cannot be verified. This CDR3 spans 13 amino acids. From germline, CDR1 is DFQATT and CDR2 SNEGSKA (reference sequence). CDR3 loop: CSAKTGGQNEQYF.

V usage is TRBV14 and J usage is TRBJ2-7; lacking DNA, the TRBD1 call made by TCRdb goes unchecked. The CDR3 totals 15 residues. Germline lookup yields CDR1 SGHDN and CDR2 FVKESK. CDR3: CASSQAGALTYEQYF.

This chain uses TRBV11-3 with TRBJ2-7; TCRdb proposes TRBD2, but this gene call is untestable without DNA. From germline, CDR1 is SGHNT and CDR2 YENEEA. CDR3 length: 13 residues. The chain's CDR3 is CASSQEREDEQYF.

The V gene is TRBV7-2, the J gene TRBJ2-7; TCRdb designates TRBD2, a call that cannot be tested without DNA. The CDR3 runs 15 residues. Germline V lookup: CDR1 SGHTA, CDR2 FQGNSA. CDR3 region: CASSWGAGVSYEQYF.

The CDR3 here is CASNQGSSYNEQFF. The rearrangement joins TRBV5-1 to TRBJ2-1. There are 14 residues in the CDR3. Germline V lookup: CDR1 SGHRS, CDR2 YFSETQ.

This chain links TRBV5-6 with TRBJ2-1; TCRdb selects TRBD2, and the lack of DNA leaves this call unchecked. Germline V lookup: CDR1 SGHDT, CDR2 YYEEEE. The CDR3 runs 16 residues. This CDR3 reads CASSKGRPSSYNEQFF.

J is TRBJ2-1 and V is TRBV11-2; lacking DNA, the TRBD2 call made by TCRdb goes unchecked. The CDR3 has 14 residues. Germline lookup yields CDR1 SGHAT and CDR2 FQNNGV. CDR3 sequence reads: CASSPTGLADEQFF.

The V call is TRBV6-2 or TRBV6-3, the J call TRBJ2-3. From germline, CDR1 is MNHEY and CDR2 SVGEGT. The CDR3 has 13 residues. The CDR3 protein is CASSNAFRDTQYF.

J is TRBJ2-1 and V is TRBV20-1; TCRdb lists TRBD2, though no DNA is available to test this call. The germline gives CDR1 DFQATT, CDR2 SNEGSKA (reference sequence). The length of the CDR3 is 15 residues. The CDR3 sequence: CSARRTSGAYNEQFF.

The chain links TRBV25-1 to TRBJ2-5. The CDR3 spans 12 residues. Germline V gene lookup returns CDR1 MGHDK and CDR2 SYGVNS. The CDR3 here is CASSVNQETQYF. Filled out from reference TRBV25-1 and TRBJ2-5, the complete variable domain reads EADIYQTPRYLVIGTGKKITLECSQTMGHDKMYWYQQDPGMELHLIHYSYGVNSTEKGDLSSESTVSRIRTEHFPLTLESARPSHTSQYLCASSVNQETQYFGPGTRLLVL.

The chain employs TRBV7-3 and TRBJ1-1; TCRdb indicates TRBD1, and absent DNA this call remains unverified. The CDR3 is 16 residues long. The germline V gene encodes CDR1 SGHTA and CDR2 FQGTGA. This CDR3 is CASSLGGAHLNTEAFF.

This rearrangement joins TRBV12-3 or TRBV12-4 to TRBJ2-7; the TCRdb D gene call, TRBD2, has no DNA to confirm it. The CDR3 spans 14 residues. CDR3 sequence reads: CASSLGTSSYEQYF.

The V gene is TRBV13, the J gene TRBJ2-3; the TCRdb D gene call, TRBD1, has no DNA to confirm it. Looked up from germline, CDR1 is PRHDT and CDR2 is FYEKMQ (reference sequence). The CDR3 totals 16 residues. The CDR3: CASPEVGGGFTDTQYF.

This sequence joins TRBV12-3 or TRBV12-4 and TRBJ2-5. This CDR3 region has 14 residues. The CDR3 protein is CASSIQGFQETQYF.

The chain joins TRBV5-1 to TRBJ1-6; TCRdb's D call of TRBD1 is untestable without DNA. Germline CDR1 is SGHRS and CDR2 is YFSETQ. CDR3 length equals 17 residues. CDR3 amino acids: CASSLWAGGSLNSPLHF.

The chain joins TRBV4-2 to TRBJ2-3. The CDR3 spans 14 residues. Germline CDR1 reads LGHNA; CDR2 reads YNFKEQ. CDR3: CASSQEKKLTGQYF.

The gene calls are TRBV10-3 and TRBJ2-3; the D gene TCRdb calls, TRBD1, cannot be checked with no DNA. There are 17 residues in the CDR3. The V gene's germline CDR1 is ENHRY and CDR2 SYGVKD. CDR3 sequence: CATSSGHGQMITDTQYF.

V gene TRBV24-1 combines with J gene TRBJ1-5; TCRdb gives TRBD1 as the D gene, but with no DNA this cannot be confirmed. The CDR3 is 15 residues long. CDR1 is KGHDR and CDR2 is SFDVKD in the germline V gene. The CDR3: CATSDISGGNQPQHF.

J is TRBJ2-3 and V is TRBV5-1; TCRdb's D call of TRBD2 is untestable without DNA. From germline, CDR1 is SGHRS and CDR2 YFSETQ. The CDR3 length is 16 residues. The CDR3 sequence: CASSTGLAGGTDTQYF.

J is TRBJ1-2 and V is TRBV28. Germline CDR1 and CDR2: MDHEN and SYDVKM. CDR3 size: 14 residues. This chain's CDR3 is CASSLAQSHYGYTF.

V gene TRBV20-1 combines with J gene TRBJ1-1; TCRdb's D gene call, TRBD1, goes unchecked for lack of DNA. Per germline, CDR1 DFQATT and CDR2 SNEGSKA (reference sequence). This CDR3 is 16 amino acids long. The chain's CDR3 is CSALQGSLYMNTEAFF.

The chain is built from TRBV28 and TRBJ1-1. From germline, CDR1 is MDHEN and CDR2 SYDVKM. CDR3 size: 13 residues. CDR3 sequence: CASNTALNTEAFF.

The chain uses TRBV20-1 and TRBJ2-1; TCRdb indicates TRBD1, and absent DNA this call remains unverified. The V gene's germline CDR1 is DFQATT and CDR2 SNEGSKA (reference sequence). The CDR3 totals 13 residues. This CDR3 reads CSAREDRVNEQFF.

V gene TRBV7-6 combines with J gene TRBJ2-1; lacking DNA, the TRBD1 call made by TCRdb goes unchecked. The CDR3 extends over 17 amino acids. The germline CDR1 and CDR2 sequences are SGHVS and FNYEAQ. The CDR3 sequence is CASSLAWGGNPYNEQFF.